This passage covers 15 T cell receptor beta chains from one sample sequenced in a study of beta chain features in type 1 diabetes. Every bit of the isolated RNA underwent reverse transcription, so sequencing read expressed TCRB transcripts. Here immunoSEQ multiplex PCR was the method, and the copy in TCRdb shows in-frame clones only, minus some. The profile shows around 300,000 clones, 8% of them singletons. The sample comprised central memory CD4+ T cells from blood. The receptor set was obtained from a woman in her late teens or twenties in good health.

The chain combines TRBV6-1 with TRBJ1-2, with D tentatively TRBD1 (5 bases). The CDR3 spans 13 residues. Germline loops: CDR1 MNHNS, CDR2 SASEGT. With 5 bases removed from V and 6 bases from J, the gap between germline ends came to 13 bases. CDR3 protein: CASSFQGWDGYTF. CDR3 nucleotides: TGTGCCAGCAGTTTTCAGGGTTGGGATGGCTACACCTTC.

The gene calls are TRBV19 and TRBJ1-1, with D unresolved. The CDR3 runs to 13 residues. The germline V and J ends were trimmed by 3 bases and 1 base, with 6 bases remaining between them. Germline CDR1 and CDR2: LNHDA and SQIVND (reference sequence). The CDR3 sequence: CASSMQGNTEAFF. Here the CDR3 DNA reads TGTGCCAGTAGTATGCAAGGGAACACTGAAGCTTTCTTT.

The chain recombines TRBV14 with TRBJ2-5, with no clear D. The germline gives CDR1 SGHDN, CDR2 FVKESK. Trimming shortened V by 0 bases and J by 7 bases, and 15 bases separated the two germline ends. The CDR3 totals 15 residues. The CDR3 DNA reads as TGTGCCAGCAGCCAAGATATCACCCGTGGTGTGACCCAGTACTTC. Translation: CASSQDITRGVTQYF.

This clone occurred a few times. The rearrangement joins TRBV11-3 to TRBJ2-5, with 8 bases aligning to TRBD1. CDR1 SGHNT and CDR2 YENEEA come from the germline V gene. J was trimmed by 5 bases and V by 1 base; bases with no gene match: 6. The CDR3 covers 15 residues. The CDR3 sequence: CASSLGDRGWETQYF. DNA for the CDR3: TGTGCCAGCAGCTTAGGTGACAGGGGTTGGGAGACCCAGTACTTC.

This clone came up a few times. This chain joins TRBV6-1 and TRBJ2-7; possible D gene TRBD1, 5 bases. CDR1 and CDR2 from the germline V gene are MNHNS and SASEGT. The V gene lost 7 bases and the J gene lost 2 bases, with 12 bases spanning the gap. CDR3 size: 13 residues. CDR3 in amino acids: CASIPGLTYEQYF. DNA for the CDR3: TGTGCCAGCATTCCAGGGCTAACCTACGAGCAGTACTTC.

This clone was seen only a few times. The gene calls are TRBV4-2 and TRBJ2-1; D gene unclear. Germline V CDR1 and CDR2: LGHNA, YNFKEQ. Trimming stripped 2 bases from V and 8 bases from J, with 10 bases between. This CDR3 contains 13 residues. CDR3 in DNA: TGTGCCAGCAGCCAACAGACCGTCCATGAGCAGTTCTTC. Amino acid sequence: CASSQQTVHEQFF.

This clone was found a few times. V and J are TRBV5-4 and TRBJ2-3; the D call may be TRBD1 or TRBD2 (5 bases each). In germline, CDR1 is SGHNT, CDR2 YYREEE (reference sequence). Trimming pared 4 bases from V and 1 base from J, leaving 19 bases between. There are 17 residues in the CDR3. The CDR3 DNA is TGTGCCAGCAGCCCCCGTCGTGGGGACGGAGGCACAGATACGCAGTATTTT. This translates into CASSPRRGDGGTDTQYF. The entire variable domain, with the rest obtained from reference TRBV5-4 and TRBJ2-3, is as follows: ETGVTQSPTHLIKTRGQQVTLRCSSQSGHNTVSWYQQALGQGPQFIFQYYREEENGRGNFPPRFSGLQFPNYSSELNVNALELDDSALYLCASSPRRGDGGTDTQYFGPGTRLTVL.

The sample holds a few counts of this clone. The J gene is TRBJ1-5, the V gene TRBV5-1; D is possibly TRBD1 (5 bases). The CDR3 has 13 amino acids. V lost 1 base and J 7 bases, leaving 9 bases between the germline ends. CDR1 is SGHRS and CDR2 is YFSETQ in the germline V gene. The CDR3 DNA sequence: TGCGCCAGCAGCTTGCAGGGATACCAGCCCCAGCATTTT. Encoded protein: CASSLQGYQPQHF.

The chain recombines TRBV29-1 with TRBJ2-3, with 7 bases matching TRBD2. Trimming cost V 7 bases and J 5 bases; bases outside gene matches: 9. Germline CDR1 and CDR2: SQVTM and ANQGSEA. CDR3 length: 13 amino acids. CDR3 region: CSGSGGKRDTQYF. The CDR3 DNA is TGCAGCGGTTCGGGGGGTAAGAGAGATACGCAGTATTTT.

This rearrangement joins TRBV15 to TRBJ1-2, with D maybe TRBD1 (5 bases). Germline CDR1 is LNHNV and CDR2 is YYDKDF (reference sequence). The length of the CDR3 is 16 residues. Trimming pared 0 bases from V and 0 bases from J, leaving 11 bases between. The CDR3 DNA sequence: TGTGCCACCAGCAGAGATGGCCGGACACCTAACTATGGCTACACCTTC. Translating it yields CATSRDGRTPNYGYTF. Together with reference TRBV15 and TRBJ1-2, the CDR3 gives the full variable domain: DAMVIQNPRYQVTQFGKPVTLSCSQTLNHNVMYWYQQKSSQAPKLLFHYYDKDFNNEADTPDNFQSRRPNTSFCFLDIRSPGLGDTAMYLCATSRDGRTPNYGYTFGSGTRLTVV.

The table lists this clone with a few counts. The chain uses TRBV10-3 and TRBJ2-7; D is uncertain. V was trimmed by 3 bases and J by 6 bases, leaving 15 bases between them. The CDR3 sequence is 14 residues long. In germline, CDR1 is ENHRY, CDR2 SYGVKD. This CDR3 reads CAISDGSVGREQYF. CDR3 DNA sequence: TGTGCCATCAGTGATGGGTCGGTGGGCCGCGAGCAGTACTTC.

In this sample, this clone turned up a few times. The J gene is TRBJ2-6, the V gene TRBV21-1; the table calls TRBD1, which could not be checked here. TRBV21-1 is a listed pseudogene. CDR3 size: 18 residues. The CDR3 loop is CASSKAMGQGTGANVLTF. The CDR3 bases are TGTGCCAGCAGCAAAGCGATGGGACAGGGGACCGGGGCCAACGTCCTGACTTTC.

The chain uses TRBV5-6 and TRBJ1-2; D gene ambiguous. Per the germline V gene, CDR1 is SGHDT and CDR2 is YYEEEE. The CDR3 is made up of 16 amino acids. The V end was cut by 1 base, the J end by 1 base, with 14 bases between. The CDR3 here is CASSLLSRVYNYGYTF. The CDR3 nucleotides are TGTGCCAGCAGCTTGTTATCGCGGGTTTATAACTATGGCTACACCTTC.

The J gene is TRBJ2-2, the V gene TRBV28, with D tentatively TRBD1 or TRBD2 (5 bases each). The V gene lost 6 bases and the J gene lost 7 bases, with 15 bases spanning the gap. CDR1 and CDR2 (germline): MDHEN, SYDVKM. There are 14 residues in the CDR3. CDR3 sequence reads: CASRVPAGSGELFF. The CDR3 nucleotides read TGTGCCAGCAGAGTCCCGGCAGGGAGCGGGGAGCTGTTTTTT.

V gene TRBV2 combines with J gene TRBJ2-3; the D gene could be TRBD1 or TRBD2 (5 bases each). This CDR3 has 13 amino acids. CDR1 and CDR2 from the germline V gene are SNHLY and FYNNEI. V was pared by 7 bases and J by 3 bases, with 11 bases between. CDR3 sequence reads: CASTGRETDTQYF. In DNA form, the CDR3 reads TGTGCCAGCACAGGGAGAGAGACAGATACGCAGTATTTT. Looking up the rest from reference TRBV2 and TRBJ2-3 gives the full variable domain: EPEVTQTPSHQVTQMGQEVILRCVPISNHLYFYWYRQILGQKVEFLVSFYNNEISEKSEIFDDQFSVERPDGSNFTLKIRSTKLEDSAMYFCASTGRETDTQYFGPGTRLTVL.